Listed below are T cell receptor beta chains from one sample, sequenced in a study of T cell repertoires in cytomegalovirus infection. TCRdb re-derived calls from the reads in MiXCR, one entry per CDR3 protein. The table has some 97,000 distinct CDR3 sequences, around 22% seen once. The sample consisted of CD8+ T cells from PBMCs. The receptors originated from a human donor in good health (CMV status not recorded). Some clones in this sample may be carry-over from other donors' samples. The conserved cysteine and the conserved F or W are not part of the CDR3 here. D genes are given only for firm matches. Expanded clones get a size class; other rows say once, few or many, or leave the size out.

D gene | V gene | clone size | CDR3 protein
. | TRBV11-2 | . | ASSLPGYNEQF
. | TRBV28 | few | ASTPLAYNEQF
. | TRBV10-3 | many | AISATFGGNSNQPQH
TRBD1 | TRBV7-9 | many | ASSPRDRSNPYEQY
. | TRBV27 | few | ASSLMGPNYGYT
TRBD2 | TRBV28 | few | ASTSGSGGYLTDTQY
TRBD1 | TRBV5-1 | . | ASSGRTGGGETQY
. | TRBV6-5 | . | ASSYSTVHETQY
. | TRBV10-3 | few | AISEPWDTKADQETQY
TRBD1 | TRBV20-1 | . | SARNGDRENEQF
. | TRBV29-1 | . | SVGLGGSSYNEQF
. | TRBV12-3/TRBV12-4 | many | ASSFPPPGVGAAYGYT
. | TRBV7-9 | . | ASSLAGQGSSGNTIY
. | TRBV9 | many | ASSPTRGEQF
TRBD1 | TRBV28 | few | ASSHRGPSYEQY
TRBD2 | TRBV27 | . | ASSPSGGARNEQF
TRBD2 | TRBV5-5 | . | ASSSGGVEDTQY
TRBD1 | TRBV7-2 | many | ASSPTTGFVADTQY
TRBD1 | TRBV20-1 | few | SAGDRRNYNSPLH
TRBD1 | TRBV12-3/TRBV12-4 | few | ASSLGQGARGYT